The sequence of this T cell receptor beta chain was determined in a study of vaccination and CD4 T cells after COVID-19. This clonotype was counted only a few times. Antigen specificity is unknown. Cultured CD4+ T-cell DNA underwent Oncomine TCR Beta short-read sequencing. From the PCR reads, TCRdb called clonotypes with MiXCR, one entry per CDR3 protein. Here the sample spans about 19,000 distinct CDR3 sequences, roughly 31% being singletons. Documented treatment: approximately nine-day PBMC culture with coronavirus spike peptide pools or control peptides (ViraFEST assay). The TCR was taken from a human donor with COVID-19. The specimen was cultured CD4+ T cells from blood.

The CDR3 region is CSADLAGGPHEQYF. The CDR3 nucleotides read TGCAGTGCCGACCTAGCGGGGGGGCCCCACGAGCAGTACTTC. The chain links TRBV20-1 to TRBJ2-7; TRBD2 aligns across 12 bases. Losses at the gene ends were 6 bases for V and 5 bases for J; bases not matched to a gene: 8. Germline CDR1 and CDR2: DFQATT and SNEGSKA (reference sequence). The CDR3 runs to 14 residues.